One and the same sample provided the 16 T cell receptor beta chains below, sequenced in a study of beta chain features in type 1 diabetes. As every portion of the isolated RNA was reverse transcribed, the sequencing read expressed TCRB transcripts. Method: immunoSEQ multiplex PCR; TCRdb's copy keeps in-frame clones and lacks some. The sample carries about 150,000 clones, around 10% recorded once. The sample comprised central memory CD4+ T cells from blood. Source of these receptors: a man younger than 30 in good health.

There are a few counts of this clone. Here the CDR3 reads CASSHPAGGNTGELFF. The CDR3 nucleotides are TGCGCCAGCAGCCACCCAGCGGGTGGGAACACCGGGGAGCTGTTTTTT. This chain joins TRBV4-1 and TRBJ2-2; tentatively, D is TRBD2 (6 bases). Germline V CDR1 and CDR2: MGHRA, YSYEKL. CDR3 length: 16 residues. V lost 3 bases, J lost 1 base, and 12 bases lay in between.

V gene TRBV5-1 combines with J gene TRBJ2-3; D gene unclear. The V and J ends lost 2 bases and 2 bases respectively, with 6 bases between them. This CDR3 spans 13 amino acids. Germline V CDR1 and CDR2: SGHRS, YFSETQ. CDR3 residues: CASSFGNTDTQYF. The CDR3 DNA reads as TGCGCCAGCAGCTTCGGCAACACAGATACGCAGTATTTT.

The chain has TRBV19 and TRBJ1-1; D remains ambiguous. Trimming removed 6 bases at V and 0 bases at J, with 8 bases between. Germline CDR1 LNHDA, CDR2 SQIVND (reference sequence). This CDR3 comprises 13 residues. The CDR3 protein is CASSEGMNTEAFF. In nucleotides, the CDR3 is TGTGCCAGTAGCGAGGGAATGAACACTGAAGCTTTCTTT. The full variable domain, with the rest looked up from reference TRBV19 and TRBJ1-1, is DGGITQSPKYLFRKEGQNVTLSCEQNLNHDAMYWYRQDPGQGLRLIYYSQIVNDFQKGDIAEGYSVSREKKESFPLTVTSAQKNPTAFYLCASSEGMNTEAFFGQGTRLTVV.

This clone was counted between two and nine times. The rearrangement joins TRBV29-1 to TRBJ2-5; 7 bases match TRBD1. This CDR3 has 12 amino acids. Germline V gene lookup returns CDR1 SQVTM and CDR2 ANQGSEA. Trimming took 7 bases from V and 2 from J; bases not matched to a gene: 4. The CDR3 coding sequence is TGCAGCGGGGGACAGCGGCAAGAGACCCAGTACTTC. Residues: CSGGQRQETQYF.

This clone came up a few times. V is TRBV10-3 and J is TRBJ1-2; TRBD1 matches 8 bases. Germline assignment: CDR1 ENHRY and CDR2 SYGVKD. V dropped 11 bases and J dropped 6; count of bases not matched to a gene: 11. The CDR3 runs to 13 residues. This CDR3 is CALLDRGENGYTF. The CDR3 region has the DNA TGTGCCCTCCTAGACAGGGGAGAAAATGGCTACACCTTC.

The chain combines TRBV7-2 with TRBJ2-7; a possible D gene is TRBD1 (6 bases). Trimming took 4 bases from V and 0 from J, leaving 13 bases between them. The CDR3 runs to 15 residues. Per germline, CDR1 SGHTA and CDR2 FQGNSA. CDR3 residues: CASSYRAWSSYEQYF. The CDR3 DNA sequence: TGTGCCAGCAGCTACAGGGCATGGAGCTCCTACGAGCAGTACTTC.

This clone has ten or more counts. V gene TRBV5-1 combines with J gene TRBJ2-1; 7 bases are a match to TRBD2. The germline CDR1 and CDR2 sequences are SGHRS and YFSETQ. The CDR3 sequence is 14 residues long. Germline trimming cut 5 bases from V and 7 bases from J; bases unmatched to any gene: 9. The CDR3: CASRGETSRNEQFF. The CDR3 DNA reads TGCGCCAGCAGGGGTGAGACTAGCCGAAATGAGCAGTTCTTC.

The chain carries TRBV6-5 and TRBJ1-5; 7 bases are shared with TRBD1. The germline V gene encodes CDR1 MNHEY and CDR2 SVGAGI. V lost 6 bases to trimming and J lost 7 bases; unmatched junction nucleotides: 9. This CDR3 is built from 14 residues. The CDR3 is CASRNRGGEQPQHF. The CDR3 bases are TGTGCCAGCAGAAACAGGGGTGGGGAACAGCCCCAGCATTTT.

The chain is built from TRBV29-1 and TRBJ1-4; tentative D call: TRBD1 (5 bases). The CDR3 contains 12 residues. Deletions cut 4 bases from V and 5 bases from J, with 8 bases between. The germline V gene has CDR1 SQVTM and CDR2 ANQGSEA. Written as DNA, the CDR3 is TGCAGCGTTGCCTCAGGGAATGAAAAACTGTTTTTT. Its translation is CSVASGNEKLFF.

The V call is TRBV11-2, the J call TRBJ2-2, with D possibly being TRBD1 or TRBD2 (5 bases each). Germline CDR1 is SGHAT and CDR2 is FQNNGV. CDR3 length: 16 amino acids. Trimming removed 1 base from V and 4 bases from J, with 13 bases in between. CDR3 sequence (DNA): TGTGCCAGCAGCTTAGTTAGATCGGGGCCCACCGGGGAGCTGTTTTTT. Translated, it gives CASSLVRSGPTGELFF.

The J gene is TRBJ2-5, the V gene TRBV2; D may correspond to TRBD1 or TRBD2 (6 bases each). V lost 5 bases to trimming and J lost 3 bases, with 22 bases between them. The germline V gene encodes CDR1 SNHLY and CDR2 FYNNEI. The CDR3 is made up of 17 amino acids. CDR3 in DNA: TGTGCCAGCAGTCGGAGGGGGGCGACGCCCGGGGAAGAGACCCAGTACTTC. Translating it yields CASSRRGATPGEETQYF.

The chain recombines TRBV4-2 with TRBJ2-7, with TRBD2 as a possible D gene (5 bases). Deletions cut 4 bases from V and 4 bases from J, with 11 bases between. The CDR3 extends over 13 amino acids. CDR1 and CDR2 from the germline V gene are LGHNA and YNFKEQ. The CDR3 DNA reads TGTGCCAGCAGCCTTGAGGCGGGTTACGAGCAGTACTTC. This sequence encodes CASSLEAGYEQYF.

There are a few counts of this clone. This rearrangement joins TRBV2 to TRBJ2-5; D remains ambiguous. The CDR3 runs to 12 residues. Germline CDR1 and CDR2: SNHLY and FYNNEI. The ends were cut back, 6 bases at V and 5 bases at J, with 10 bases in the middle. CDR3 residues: CASRVWGETQYF. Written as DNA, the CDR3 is TGTGCCAGCAGGGTATGGGGTGAGACCCAGTACTTC.

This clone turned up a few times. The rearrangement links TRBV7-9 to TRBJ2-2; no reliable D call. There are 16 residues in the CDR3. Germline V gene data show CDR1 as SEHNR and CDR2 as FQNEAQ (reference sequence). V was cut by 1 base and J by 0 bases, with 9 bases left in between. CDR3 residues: CASSLGVKANTGELFF. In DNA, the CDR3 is TGTGCCAGCAGCTTAGGTGTCAAGGCGAACACCGGGGAGCTGTTTTTT.

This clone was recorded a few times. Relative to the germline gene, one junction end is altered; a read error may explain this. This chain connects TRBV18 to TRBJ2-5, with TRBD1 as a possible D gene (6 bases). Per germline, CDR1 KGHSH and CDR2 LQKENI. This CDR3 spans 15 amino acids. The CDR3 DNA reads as TGTGCCAGCGCACCTTCCCGGGACAACCAAGAGACCCAGTACTTC. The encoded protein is CASAPSRDNQETQYF.

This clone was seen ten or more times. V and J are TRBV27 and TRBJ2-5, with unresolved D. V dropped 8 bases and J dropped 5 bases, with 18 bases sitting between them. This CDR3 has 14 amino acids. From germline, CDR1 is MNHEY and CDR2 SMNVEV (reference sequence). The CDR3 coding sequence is TGTGCCAGCCCTGACAAGGGAAAAGGGGAGACCCAGTACTTC. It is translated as CASPDKGKGETQYF.